The present T cell receptor (beta chain) was sequenced within a study of T cell repertoires in cytomegalovirus infection. General study results and limits: Based on cumulative public TCR beta family frequency, carriers of CMV plus the relevant HLA were identified.

This clonotype was counted at least ten times. Its antigen is not identified. The CDR3 is 14 residues long. Germline trimming cut 7 bases from V and 3 bases from J; bases unmatched to any gene: 6. Germline-derived CDR1 and CDR2 are SGHAT and FQDESV (reference sequence). MiXCR was run by TCRdb on the reads, yielding one entry per CDR3 protein. The sample has around 740,000 distinct CDR3 sequences; roughly a third are singletons. Sequenced sample: PBMCs. J is TRBJ2-3 and V is TRBV11-1; 8 nucleotides line up with TRBD1. This receptor was identified in a human donor in good health (CMV status not recorded). Some clones in this sample may be carry-over from other donors' samples. The CDR3 DNA reads TGTGCCAGCACCTCGACAGGGGAGACAGATACGCAGTATTTT. Translating gives CASTSTGETDTQYF.